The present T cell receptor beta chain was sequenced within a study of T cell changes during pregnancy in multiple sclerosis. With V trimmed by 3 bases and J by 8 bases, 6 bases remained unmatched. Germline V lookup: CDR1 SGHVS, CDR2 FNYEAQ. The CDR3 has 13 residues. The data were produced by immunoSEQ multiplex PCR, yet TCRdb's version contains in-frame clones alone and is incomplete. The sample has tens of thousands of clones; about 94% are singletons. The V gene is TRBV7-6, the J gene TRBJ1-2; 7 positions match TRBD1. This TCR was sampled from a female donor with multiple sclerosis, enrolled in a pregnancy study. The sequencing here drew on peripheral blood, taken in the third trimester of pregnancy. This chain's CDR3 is CASSFSTGAGYTF. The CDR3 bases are TGTGCCAGCAGCTTCTCCACAGGGGCCGGCTACACCTTC.